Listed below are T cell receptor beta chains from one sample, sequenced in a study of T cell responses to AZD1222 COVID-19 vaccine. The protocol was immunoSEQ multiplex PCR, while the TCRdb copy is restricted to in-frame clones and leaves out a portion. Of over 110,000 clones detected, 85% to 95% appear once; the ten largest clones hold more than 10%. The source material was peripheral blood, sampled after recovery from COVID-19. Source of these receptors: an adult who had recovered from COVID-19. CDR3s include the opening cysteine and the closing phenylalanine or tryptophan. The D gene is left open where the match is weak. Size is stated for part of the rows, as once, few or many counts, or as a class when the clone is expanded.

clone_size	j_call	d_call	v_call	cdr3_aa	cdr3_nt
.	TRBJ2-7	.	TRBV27	CASSFLGPSSYEQYF	TGTGCCAGCAGTTTTCTCGGGCCGAGCTCCTACGAGCAGTACTTC
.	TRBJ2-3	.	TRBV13	CASSLGRGATDTQYF	TGTGCCAGCAGCTTAGGCAGGGGGGCCACAGATACGCAGTATTTT
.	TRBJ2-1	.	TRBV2	CASKGPQEQFF	TGTGCCAGCAAGGGACCCCAGGAGCAGTTCTTC
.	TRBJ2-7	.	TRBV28	CASSLAGDGYEQYF	TGTGCCAGCAGTTTGGCCGGGGACGGCTACGAGCAGTACTTC
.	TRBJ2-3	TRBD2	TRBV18	CASSTSGSFADTQYF	TGTGCCAGCTCTACCAGCGGGAGTTTTGCAGATACGCAGTATTTT
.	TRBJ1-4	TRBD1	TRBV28	CASSPTGGQSNEKLFF	TGTGCCAGCAGCCCAACAGGGGGCCAGTCTAATGAAAAACTGTTTTTT
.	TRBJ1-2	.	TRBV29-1	CSVEGDFVREAGYTF	TGCAGCGTTGAAGGGGATTTTGTTAGGGAGGCTGGCTACACCTTC
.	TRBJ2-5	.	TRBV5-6	CASSLMGRIQETQYF	TGTGCCAGCAGCTTGATGGGCAGAATACAAGAGACCCAGTACTTC
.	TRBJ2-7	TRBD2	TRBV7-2	CASSLPAGVPGEQYF	TGTGCCAGCAGCTTACCAGCGGGAGTGCCGGGAGAGCAGTACTTC
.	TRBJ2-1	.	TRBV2	CASDRRTGENEQFF	TGTGCCAGCGATAGACGGACTGGGGAGAATGAGCAGTTCTTC
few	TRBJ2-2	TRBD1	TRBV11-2	CASSPWDRANTGELFF	TGTGCCAGCAGCCCCTGGGACAGGGCGAACACCGGGGAGCTGTTTTTT
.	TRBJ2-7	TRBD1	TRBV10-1	CATSTGGNEQYF	TGCGCCACCTCGACAGGGGGTAACGAGCAGTACTTC
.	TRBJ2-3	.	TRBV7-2	CASSLRQPDTQYF	TGTGCCAGCAGCCTCCGACAGCCAGATACGCAGTATTTT
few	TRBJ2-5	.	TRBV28	CASSLLERGETQYF	TGTGCCAGCAGTTTGTTAGAAAGGGGAGAGACCCAGTACTTC
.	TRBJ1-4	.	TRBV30	CAWSKQVNEKLFF	TGTGCCTGGAGTAAACAGGTGAATGAAAAACTGTTTTTT
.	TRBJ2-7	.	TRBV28	CASSFRGEQYF	TGTGCCAGCAGTTTCAGGGGCGAGCAGTACTTC
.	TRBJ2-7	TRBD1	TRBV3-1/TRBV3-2	CASRRVGTGVMGEQYF	TGTGCCAGCAGAAGGGTGGGGACAGGGGTTATGGGCGAGCAGTACTTC
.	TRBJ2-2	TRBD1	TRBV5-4	CASSPGQANTGELFF	TGTGCCAGCAGCCCGGGACAGGCGAACACCGGGGAGCTGTTTTTT
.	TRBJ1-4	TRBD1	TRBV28	CASRKGQPTNEKLFF	TGTGCCAGCCGGAAGGGACAGCCAACTAATGAAAAACTGTTTTTT
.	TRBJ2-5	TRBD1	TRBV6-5	CASSRGTGEAQYF	TGTGCCAGCAGTCGCGGGACAGGGGAGGCCCAGTACTTC